This T cell receptor (beta chain) was recorded in a study of T cell repertoires in cytomegalovirus infection. At least ten counts were recorded for this clonotype. Trimming cost V 5 bases and J 2 bases; bases outside gene matches: 14. CDR3 length equals 17 residues. In germline, CDR1 is SGHTA, CDR2 FQGNSA. TCRdb ran MiXCR on the reads and lists one entry per CDR3 protein. The repertoire holds some 300,000 distinct CDR3 sequences, with roughly 15% as singletons. The chain links TRBV7-2 to TRBJ2-7, with 8 bases that match TRBD2. This clonotype was obtained from a human donor in good health (CMV status not recorded). Some clones in this sample may be carry-over from other donors' samples. The specimen sequenced was PBMCs. The chain's CDR3 is CASSPSGGSGSPYEQYF. CDR3 in DNA: TGTGCCAGCAGCCCCTCGGGAGGGAGCGGGAGCCCCTACGAGCAGTACTTC.